Listed here are 5 T cell receptor beta chains from one sample, sequenced in a study of Ad26.COV2.S vaccination and SARS-CoV-2 variants. Described treatment: around 19 received Ad26.COV2.S at low or high dose, single or two shots; roughly 5 received placebo; per-sample allocation not given. After the first vaccine or placebo injection, samples were drawn on day 63. The repertoire was sequenced with immunoSEQ multiplex PCR; TCRdb's copy has only in-frame clones and lacks some. Among about 350,000 clones listed, 88% were seen once. The sample in question was peripheral blood, obtained in a trial of Ad26.COV2.S vaccine versus placebo. These receptors originate from a person aged 18-60 years who received the Ad26.COV2.S COVID-19 vaccine or a placebo.

The rearrangement joins TRBV5-1 to TRBJ2-6, with D possibly matching TRBD1 (5 bases). Trimming removed 5 bases from V and 1 base from J, with 7 bases in between. The CDR3 spans 14 residues. Germline values: CDR1 SGHRS, CDR2 YFSETQ. CDR3 amino acids: CASRTGSGANVLTF. CDR3 nucleotide sequence: TGCGCCAGCAGAACAGGTTCTGGGGCCAACGTCCTGACTTTC.

The chain has TRBV21-1 and TRBJ1-1; the table's D call of TRBD1 was not tested on the DNA. TRBV21-1 is an annotated pseudogene. This CDR3 spans 16 amino acids. This CDR3 is CASSKGDRGRMAEAFF. CDR3 in DNA: TGTGCCAGCAGCAAAGGGGACAGGGGGAGGATGGCTGAAGCTTTCTTT.

The chain employs TRBV4-1 and TRBJ2-4, with 13 positions matching TRBD2. CDR3 length: 20 residues. Trimming took 2 bases from V and 0 from J; bases not matched to a gene: 10. CDR1 is MGHRA, CDR2 YSYEKL, per germline. CDR3 loop: CASSQPPGLAGPSAKNIQYF. The CDR3 DNA reads as TGCGCCAGCAGCCAACCCCCGGGACTAGCGGGACCCTCAGCCAAAAACATTCAGTACTTC.

V is TRBV9 and J is TRBJ2-3; D unresolved. The V and J ends lost 0 bases and 6 bases respectively, with 14 bases between them. Per the germline V gene, CDR1 is SGDLS and CDR2 is YYNGEE. The CDR3 spans 15 residues. CDR3 DNA: TGTGCCAGCAGCGTAGTACCCCGCTCCTCGGATACGCAGTATTTT. Amino acid sequence: CASSVVPRSSDTQYF.

The chain is built from TRBV30 and TRBJ1-3; D remains unclear. The V end lost 5 bases, the J end lost 4 bases, and 21 bases lay between the germline ends. CDR3 length equals 16 residues. The germline gives CDR1 GTSNPN, CDR2 SVGIG (reference sequence). The CDR3 nucleotides are TGTGCCTGGTTCCCTCTGTGGTCTCAGCCCGGAAACACCATATATTTT. As protein: CAWFPLWSQPGNTIYF.